These 18 T cell receptor beta chains were all obtained from the same sample, sequenced in a study of prognosis after radiotherapy for stage I lung cancer. TCR beta CDR3 amplification from genomic DNA was performed by two-round multiplex PCR. Primers were specific to each TRBV and TRBJ gene in first-round PCR. Using its own MiXCR run on the multiplex PCR reads, TCRdb lists one record per CDR3 protein. The data hold about 18,000 distinct CDR3 sequences, with roughly 47% observed a single time. Specimen: PBMCs, collected before or after stereotactic body radiation therapy (not recorded which). Source of these receptors: a donor aged 50 or older with non-small cell lung cancer.

The chain recombines TRBV20-1 with TRBJ2-1; 14 nucleotides agree with TRBD2. The CDR3 runs 14 residues. The V gene end was trimmed by 4 bases and the J gene end by 7 bases; junction bases not matched to a gene: 3. Germline CDR1 and CDR2: DFQATT and SNEGSKA (reference sequence). CDR3 region: CSAMGLAGVNEQFF. CDR3 DNA: TGCAGTGCTATGGGACTAGCGGGAGTTAATGAGCAGTTCTTC.

Ten or more counts support this clonotype. The V call is TRBV5-1, the J call TRBJ1-1, with no clear D. CDR3 size: 13 residues. With 0 bases removed from V and 5 bases from J, the gap between germline ends came to 8 bases. Germline lookup yields CDR1 SGHRS and CDR2 YFSETQ. The CDR3 bases are TGCGCCAGCAGCTTGGCGACGGGGACTGAAGCTTTCTTT. It translates to CASSLATGTEAFF. Complete variable domain (other parts from reference TRBV5-1 and TRBJ1-1): KAGVTQTPRYLIKTRGQQVTLSCSPISGHRSVSWYQQTPGQGLQFLFEYFSETQRNKGNFPGRFSGRQFSNSRSEMNVSTLELGDSALYLCASSLATGTEAFFGQGTRLTVV.

This clonotype was counted ten times or more. Given a much more abundant clone one base away, this may be a read error. J is TRBJ1-3 and V is TRBV6-5, with 9 bases lining up with TRBD1. The CDR3 is 18 amino acids. Germline CDR1 MNHEY, CDR2 SVGAGI. Here the CDR3 reads CASSYSTGGSLAGNTMYF. CDR3 nucleotide sequence: TGTGCCAGCAGTTACTCGACAGGGGGAAGTTTGGCTGGAAACACCATGTATTTT.

The chain carries TRBV6-5 and TRBJ1-5; D ambiguous. The ends were cut back, 4 bases at V and 7 bases at J, with 14 bases in the middle. CDR3 size: 14 residues. Germline CDR1 reads MNHEY; CDR2 reads SVGAGI. As DNA, the CDR3 is TGTGCCAGCAGTTCCACAACGTTCGGGCAGCCCCAGCATTTT. Its translation is CASSSTTFGQPQHF.

This clonotype was picked up many times. The rearrangement links TRBV7-6 to TRBJ1-2, with TRBD1 matching over 7 bases. V gave up 3 bases and J gave up 6 bases; unmatched junction bases: 4. CDR3 length equals 13 residues. In germline, CDR1 is SGHVS, CDR2 FNYEAQ. CDR3: CASSLVGGNGYTF. In nucleotides, the CDR3 is TGTGCCAGCAGCTTGGTAGGGGGCAATGGCTACACCTTC.

This chain links TRBV7-6 with TRBJ1-1; TRBD1 matches 10 bases. This CDR3 has 13 amino acids. Germline values: CDR1 SGHVS, CDR2 FNYEAQ. The trim removed 7 bases at V and 7 bases at J, leaving 6 bases unmatched. CDR3 sequence reads: CASILWDRGEAFF. The CDR3 DNA is TGTGCCAGCATCCTATGGGACAGGGGTGAAGCTTTCTTT.

This clonotype was counted many times. J is TRBJ1-5 and V is TRBV6-1; 7 nucleotides line up with TRBD1. The CDR3 runs 15 residues. Germline CDR1 and CDR2: MNHNS and SASEGT. Trimming took 7 bases from V and 0 from J; bases not matched to a gene: 6. CDR3 bases: TGTGCCAGCAAGGACAGGACTTATAGCAATCAGCCCCAGCATTTT. It translates to CASKDRTYSNQPQHF.

This clonotype rates as medium-sized. This rearrangement joins TRBV2 to TRBJ1-6; 8 nucleotides align to TRBD1. Unmatched junction bases numbered 1, after V lost 6 bases and J lost 6 bases. The CDR3 is 13 amino acids. From germline, CDR1 is SNHLY and CDR2 FYNNEI. CDR3 amino acids: CASSDRGNSPLHF. CDR3 nucleotide sequence: TGTGCCAGCAGCGACAGGGGTAATTCACCCCTCCACTTT.

The table lists this clonotype with a count of one. This chain connects TRBV19 to TRBJ2-4, with D maybe TRBD2 (7 bases). The CDR3 spans 13 residues. Germline CDR1 is LNHDA and CDR2 is SQIVND (reference sequence). Trimming removed 7 bases at V and 3 bases at J, with 10 bases between. Written as DNA, the CDR3 is TGTGCCAGTACGGGGGGCGACAAAAACATTCAGTACTTC. Protein: CASTGGDKNIQYF.

There are many counts of this clonotype. The chain joins TRBV5-1 to TRBJ2-2; 11 bases are shared with TRBD2. The V and J ends lost 1 base and 4 bases, in that order; junction bases with no gene match: 3. The CDR3 spans 16 residues. The germline gives CDR1 SGHRS, CDR2 YFSETQ. CDR3 DNA: TGCGCCAGCAGCTTGAATAGCGGGGGGGCCACCGGGGAGCTGTTTTTT. Translating it yields CASSLNSGGATGELFF.

About this clonotype: A far larger clone differs by one base, so this is likely a read error. The rearrangement links TRBV6-5 to TRBJ2-2; D is unclear. Germline values: CDR1 MNHEY, CDR2 SVGAGI. Trimming cost V 7 bases and J 7 bases, with 19 bases left between them. CDR3 length: 15 residues. CDR3 amino acids: CASTPSERAGGELFF. In nucleotides, the CDR3 is TGTGCCAGCACCCCAAGTGAAAGGGCAGGCGGGGAGCTGTTTTTT.

The V and J genes are TRBV24-1 and TRBJ2-2; D ambiguous. The V end lost 7 bases, the J end lost 10 bases, and 21 bases lay between the germline ends. CDR1 is KGHDR, CDR2 SFDVKD, per germline. The CDR3 covers 15 residues. The CDR3 DNA sequence: TGTGCCACCAGCGGCCGCTCTGGGATGGCCGCGGAGCTGTTTTTT. Amino acid sequence: CATSGRSGMAAELFF.

This clonotype is a singleton in its sample. The CDR3 protein is CASSYNQDGYNEQFF. CDR3 nucleotide sequence: TGTGCCAGCAGTTACAATCAGGACGGGTACAATGAGCAGTTCTTC. This chain joins TRBV6-5 and TRBJ2-1, with D unresolved. Trimming cost V 2 bases and J 4 bases, with 12 bases left between them. The CDR3 spans 15 residues. In germline, CDR1 is MNHEY, CDR2 SVGAGI.

The CDR3 protein is CASCPGTGPGLSGELFF. Here the CDR3 DNA reads TGTGCTAGTTGTCCCGGGACAGGGCCCGGATTGTCCGGGGAGCTGTTTTTT. V and J are TRBV12-5 and TRBJ2-2; TRBD1 agrees at 9 bases. The length of the CDR3 is 17 residues. Germline V CDR1 and CDR2: LGHNT, FRNRAP. Germline trimming cut 8 bases from V and 6 bases from J; bases unmatched to any gene: 16.

This clonotype showed up many times. The gene calls are TRBV29-1 and TRBJ2-1, with TRBD2 matching 9 bases. V shed 4 bases and J 9 bases; nucleotides not matched to a gene: 13. CDR3 length: 15 residues. Per germline, CDR1 SQVTM and CDR2 ANQGSEA. DNA for the CDR3: TGCAGCGTTGCAGGTGGCCTAGCGGGATCGGTTGAGCAGTTCTTC. This translates into CSVAGGLAGSVEQFF.

This clonotype appeared many times. The rearrangement links TRBV7-3 to TRBJ2-7; D remains ambiguous. From germline, CDR1 is SGHTA and CDR2 FQGTGA. The V and J ends lost 1 base and 5 bases respectively, with 12 bases between them. This CDR3 comprises 14 residues. The CDR3 spells CASSLIGVPHEQYF. Written as DNA, the CDR3 is TGTGCCAGCAGCTTAATAGGAGTCCCCCACGAGCAGTACTTC.

The chain recombines TRBV19 with TRBJ2-2, with no clear D. The V and J ends lost 1 base and 2 bases respectively, with 14 bases between them. The CDR3 consists of 17 residues. Germline V gives CDR1 LNHDA, CDR2 SQIVND (reference sequence). CDR3 sequence: CASSIGPVVSNTGELFF. The CDR3 DNA reads as TGTGCCAGTAGTATAGGACCAGTGGTTTCTAACACCGGGGAGCTGTTTTTT.

This clonotype has at least ten counts. The genes are TRBV9 and TRBJ2-1; 10 bases agree with TRBD2. The CDR3 spans 16 residues. Trimming at V came to 0 bases and at J to 7 bases, leaving 7 bases not matched to a gene. Germline V gene lookup returns CDR1 SGDLS and CDR2 YYNGEE. The CDR3 sequence: CASSVAPGTSANEQFF. CDR3 nucleotide sequence: TGTGCCAGCAGCGTAGCCCCCGGGACTAGCGCTAATGAGCAGTTCTTC.